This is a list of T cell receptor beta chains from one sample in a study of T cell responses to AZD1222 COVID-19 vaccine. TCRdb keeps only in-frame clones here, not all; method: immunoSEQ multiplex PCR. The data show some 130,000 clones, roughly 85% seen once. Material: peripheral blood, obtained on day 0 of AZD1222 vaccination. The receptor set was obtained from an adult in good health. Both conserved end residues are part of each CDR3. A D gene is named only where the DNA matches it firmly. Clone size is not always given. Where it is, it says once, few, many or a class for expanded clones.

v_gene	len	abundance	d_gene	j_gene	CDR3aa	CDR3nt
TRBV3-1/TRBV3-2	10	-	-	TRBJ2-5	CASSQETQYF	TGTGCCAGCAGCCAAGAGACCCAGTACTTC
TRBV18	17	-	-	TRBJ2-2	CASSQRGAALNTGELFF	TGTGCCAGCTCCCAAAGGGGGGCGGCCCTGAACACCGGGGAGCTGTTTTTT
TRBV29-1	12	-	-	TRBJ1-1	CSVEEGGTEAFF	TGCAGCGTTGAAGAGGGGGGAACTGAAGCTTTCTTT
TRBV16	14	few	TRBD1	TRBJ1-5	CASSPDRGGQPQHF	TGTGCCAGCAGCCCGGACAGGGGAGGGCAGCCCCAGCATTTT
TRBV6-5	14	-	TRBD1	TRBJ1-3	CASSRQGTGNTIYF	TGTGCCAGCAGCCGACAGGGGACTGGAAACACCATATATTTT
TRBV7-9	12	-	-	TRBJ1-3	CASSDDSNTIYF	TGTGCCAGCAGCGATGACAGCAACACCATATATTTT
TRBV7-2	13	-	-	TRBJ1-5	CASSFGSNQPQHF	TGTGCCAGCAGCTTCGGTAGCAATCAGCCCCAGCATTTT
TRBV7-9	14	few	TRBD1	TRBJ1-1	CASSETGGKTEAFF	TGTGCCAGCAGCGAGACAGGGGGAAAGACTGAAGCTTTCTTT
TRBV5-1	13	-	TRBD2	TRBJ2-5	CASSLSGTETQYF	TGCGCCAGCAGCTTAAGCGGGACTGAGACCCAGTACTTC
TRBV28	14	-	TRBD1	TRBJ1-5	CASRYPTGNQPQHF	TGTGCCAGCAGATACCCGACAGGGAATCAGCCCCAGCATTTT
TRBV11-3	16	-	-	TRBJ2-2	CASSRLGLANTGELFF	TGTGCCAGCAGCAGACTGGGACTGGCGAACACCGGGGAGCTGTTTTTT
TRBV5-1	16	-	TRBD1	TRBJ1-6	CASSRPGTGNDSPLHF	TGCGCCAGCAGCCGTCCCGGGACAGGGAATGATTCACCCCTCCACTTT
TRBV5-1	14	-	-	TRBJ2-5	CASSSQVPQETQYF	TGCGCCAGCAGCTCTCAGGTCCCCCAAGAGACCCAGTACTTC
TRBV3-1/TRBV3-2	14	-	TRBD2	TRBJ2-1	CASSQLAAYNEQFF	TGTGCCAGCAGCCAACTAGCGGCCTACAATGAGCAGTTCTTC
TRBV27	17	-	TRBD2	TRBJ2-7	CASSLYATGTSFYEQYF	TGTGCCAGCAGTTTATACGCGACCGGGACTAGCTTCTACGAGCAGTACTTC
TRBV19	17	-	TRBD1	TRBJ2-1	CASSIGTGGPSYNEQFF	TGTGCCAGTAGTATCGGGACAGGTGGACCATCCTACAATGAGCAGTTCTTC
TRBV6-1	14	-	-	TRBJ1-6	CASSQQSYNSPLHF	TGTGCCAGCAGTCAACAGAGTTATAATTCACCCCTCCACTTT
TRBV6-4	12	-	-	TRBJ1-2	CASSDRNYGYTF	TGTGCCAGCAGTGACAGGAACTATGGCTACACCTTC
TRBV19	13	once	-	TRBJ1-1	CASRWGGGTEAFF	TGTGCCAGTAGATGGGGGGGAGGAACTGAAGCTTTCTTT
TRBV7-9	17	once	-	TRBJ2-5	CASSLEMLIGVQETQYF	TGTGCCAGCAGCTTAGAAATGTTAATTGGGGTCCAAGAGACCCAGTACTTC
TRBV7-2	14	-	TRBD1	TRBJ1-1	CASSGSQGYTEAFF	TGTGCCAGCAGCGGATCACAGGGGTACACTGAAGCTTTCTTT
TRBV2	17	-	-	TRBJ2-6	CASSEGQMGSGANVLTF	TGTGCCAGCAGTGAGGGCCAGATGGGATCTGGGGCCAACGTCCTGACTTTC
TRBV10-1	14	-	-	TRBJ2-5	CASSDGPQKETQYF	TGCGCCAGCAGTGACGGACCCCAGAAAGAGACCCAGTACTTC